The 8 T cell receptor beta chains reported below all come from one sample, sequenced in a study of graft-versus-host responses after intestinal transplantation. The repertoire was sequenced with immunoSEQ multiplex PCR; TCRdb's copy has only in-frame clones and lacks some. The sample shows 80,000 to 85,000 clones, around 92% of them seen only once. Which antigens these TCRs recognize remains unknown. The specimen was unstimulated CD4+ T cells sorted from spleen or lymph node cells, collected before intestinal transplant. The source of these receptors is a human donor who received an intestinal transplant.

This clone appeared once. V usage is TRBV4-3 and J usage is TRBJ2-6, with TRBD2 identical over 7 bases. The germline V gene encodes CDR1 LGHNA and CDR2 YSLEER. This CDR3 has 16 residues. J lost 4 bases, V lost 0 bases, and 3 bases had no gene match. The CDR3, as DNA: TGCGCCAGCAGCCAAGATGCGGGGGTCGGGGCCAACGTCCTGACTTTC. It is translated as CASSQDAGVGANVLTF.

The chain has TRBV27 and TRBJ1-2; D gene unclear. The length of the CDR3 is 13 residues. Germline CDR1 is MNHEY and CDR2 is SMNVEV (reference sequence). V was trimmed by 3 bases and J by 7 bases, leaving 12 bases between them. In DNA form, the CDR3 reads TGTGCCAGCAGTTTTTCCCAGGCTCGTGGCTACACCTTC. This sequence encodes CASSFSQARGYTF.

The V gene is TRBV7-2, the J gene TRBJ2-2; 8 nucleotides match TRBD2. The CDR3 sequence is 17 residues long. The junction had 7 bases not matched to a gene; V was cut back by 1 base and J by 3 bases. The germline CDR1 and CDR2 sequences are SGHTA and FQGNSA. In nucleotides, the CDR3 is TGTGCCAGCAGCTTAGTTCACGGGGGGGGGTACACCGGGGAGCTGTTTTTT. It yields the protein CASSLVHGGGYTGELFF.

The rearrangement joins TRBV6-1 to TRBJ1-1, with a weak D call TRBD1 (6 bases). Trimming removed 2 bases from V and 1 base from J, with 11 bases in between. The CDR3 runs to 15 residues. Germline values: CDR1 MNHNS, CDR2 SASEGT. CDR3 in amino acids: CASSEPGAGNTEAFF. CDR3 in DNA: TGTGCCAGCAGTGAACCAGGGGCTGGGAACACTGAAGCTTTCTTT.

This clone was observed a single time. This chain links TRBV10-3 with TRBJ2-1; TRBD1 agrees at 8 bases. The trim removed 3 bases at V and 8 bases at J, leaving 9 bases unmatched. The CDR3 consists of 15 residues. Germline CDR1 is ENHRY and CDR2 is SYGVKD. Here the CDR3 DNA reads TGTGCCATCAGTGACCCAGGACAGGGAAGGGATGAGCAGTTCTTC. Translated: CAISDPGQGRDEQFF.

The CDR3 here is CASSLGTGGHETQYF. In nucleotides, the CDR3 is TGTGCCAGTAGTCTCGGGACAGGCGGCCACGAGACCCAGTACTTC. The rearrangement links TRBV19 to TRBJ2-5; TRBD1 matches at 8 bases. Germline V gives CDR1 LNHDA, CDR2 SQIVND (reference sequence). The junction had 10 bases not matched to a gene; V was cut back by 5 bases and J by 5 bases. The CDR3 loop spans 15 amino acids.

This clone was detected only once. The chain combines TRBV10-2 with TRBJ1-1; D remains ambiguous. The germline gives CDR1 WSHSY, CDR2 SAAADI. The length of the CDR3 is 17 residues. Trimming took off 0 bases at V and 4 bases at J, with 18 bases between the two ends. The CDR3 region has the DNA TGCGCCAGCAGTGAGTCGACTGGAATGGTGTATAGCACTGAAGCTTTCTTT. This codes for CASSESTGMVYSTEAFF.

V is TRBV7-2 and J is TRBJ1-2; 9 bases agree with TRBD1. The CDR3 is made up of 13 amino acids. Unmatched junction bases numbered 3, after V lost 2 bases and J lost 8 bases. Germline loops: CDR1 SGHTA, CDR2 FQGNSA. CDR3 coding DNA: TGTGCCAGCAGCTTAACTACAGGGGGCGGCTACACCTTC. Translated, it gives CASSLTTGGGYTF.